The rows below give T cell receptor beta chains drawn from one sample of a study of blood T cell repertoires in COVID-19. Clones were read by immunoSEQ multiplex PCR, and TCRdb kept only the in-frame ones, dropping some. Among about 200,000 clones, less than 90% were seen once, and the ten largest hold 1.9%. Source material: peripheral blood. These receptors all come from a man in his forties or fifties with active or convalescent COVID-19. CDR3s leave out the opening cysteine and the closing phenylalanine or tryptophan. Each record gives: V gene, J gene, CDR3 length, CDR3 protein.

TRBV28	TRBJ2-2	11	ASSYGTFGELF
TRBV6-5	TRBJ2-7	12	ASTSGTGGYEQY
TRBV6-5	TRBJ1-4	14	ASSYSSRDGGEKLF
TRBV27	TRBJ2-2	12	ATSWGANTGELF
TRBV19	TRBJ2-3	11	ASSIPGSDTQY
TRBV28	TRBJ2-7	10	ASGGNGYEQY
TRBV19	TRBJ2-7	13	ASSITSVSSYEQY
TRBV28	TRBJ2-2	11	ASRGTGAGELF
TRBV28	TRBJ2-1	16	ASSSPGGRAPFINEQF
TRBV5-1	TRBJ1-1	13	ASSLSSTMNTEAF
TRBV5-1	TRBJ2-1	14	ASSRGREGSYNEQF
TRBV10-1	TRBJ1-2	12	ARCYVWRKCGYT
TRBV28	TRBJ1-2	12	ASSLQAALYGYT
TRBV1	TRBJ2-1	14	TLATGGRARRDEQF
TRBV25-1	TRBJ1-2	12	ASSERNRLGGYT
TRBV9	TRBJ2-7	12	ASSAGLAGYEQY
TRBV5-1	TRBJ2-7	13	ASSSGQTSYFKQY
TRBV6-6	TRBJ2-2	13	ASSYYGGLTGELF
TRBV11-2	TRBJ2-1	13	ASSFSGTGFDEQF
TRBV9	TRBJ1-3	13	ASSVAWTGGNTIY
TRBV5-1	TRBJ2-1	12	ASSLAGTGNEQF
TRBV18	TRBJ2-5	13	ASSPRGSWEETQY
TRBV19	TRBJ2-7	12	ASSPTGTAYEQY
TRBV7-9	TRBJ1-6	12	ASSATGPNSPLH
TRBV28	TRBJ1-6	13	ASISRGTGASPLH
TRBV4-1	TRBJ1-1	10	ASSQVRTEAF
TRBV27	TRBJ2-7	11	ASSLTASYEQY
TRBV2	TRBJ1-3	14	ASRQTGRNSGNTIY
TRBV3-1/TRBV3-2	TRBJ2-1	13	ASSLTSGSGDEQF
TRBV18	TRBJ2-7	16	ASSPRTSGSVSSYEQY
TRBV4-2	TRBJ2-7	13	ASSQKVDSSYEQY
TRBV5-4	TRBJ2-2	13	ASSLSGSETGELF
TRBV5-4	TRBJ2-5	13	ASSPETGAVETQY
TRBV6-5	TRBJ2-7	12	ATHDRGHSYEQY
TRBV30	TRBJ2-1	11	AWSVIKGQGQF
TRBV19	TRBJ1-6	12	ASSTWDRNSPLH
TRBV5-6	TRBJ2-7	11	ASSFQGFYEQY
TRBV27	TRBJ2-7	12	ASSLLGDTYEQY
TRBV28	TRBJ1-6	15	ASSSGTAWRPFSPLH
TRBV28	TRBJ2-7	13	ASSLYEARGYEQY
TRBV7-2	TRBJ1-6	12	AEGPSSYNSPLH
TRBV14	TRBJ1-2	12	ASSQRQGAYGYT
TRBV5-1	TRBJ2-3	12	ASSLGGGTDTQY
TRBV27	TRBJ1-2	12	ASSLRWQGHGYT
TRBV19	TRBJ2-3	16	ASSPLGQGVLGTDTQY
TRBV10-1	TRBJ2-1	11	ASSGTRLNEQF
TRBV5-1	TRBJ1-2	12	ASGPPDRGRGYT
TRBV7-8	TRBJ2-2	13	ASSLGAGGTGELF
TRBV27	TRBJ2-1	13	ASSLSGQGYNEQF
TRBV6-5	TRBJ2-2	13	ASRLDRSNTGELF
TRBV30	TRBJ2-7	13	ACYTSGALSYEQY
TRBV27	TRBJ1-3	14	ASSNRGLLPGNTIY
TRBV9	TRBJ1-1	13	ASSPRGAMNTEAF
TRBV5-1	TRBJ1-2	13	ASRPPSATVGGYT